This T cell receptor (beta chain) came from a study of blood T cell repertoires in COVID-19. Study summary: Spain, Italy and the United States supplied samples that represented acute and convalescent COVID-19. From T cells, B-cell-depleted T cells, or PBMCs came the material, which was cDNA or gDNA.

The trim removed 6 bases at V and 0 bases at J, leaving 10 bases unmatched. Germline V gives CDR1 SNHLY, CDR2 FYNNEI. The CDR3 loop spans 17 amino acids. Sequencing was performed with immunoSEQ multiplex PCR; in TCRdb, only in-frame clones are kept and a portion is missing. The data contain some 120,000 clones, roughly four fifths of them singletons. V usage is TRBV2 and J usage is TRBJ1-1; 10 nucleotides align to TRBD1. Sequencing input: peripheral blood. This clonotype was obtained from a human donor in a cohort sampled during active COVID-19. The chain's CDR3 is CASRVSGQGGVNTEAFF. The DNA of the CDR3 is TGTGCCAGCAGAGTATCAGGACAGGGGGGGGTGAACACTGAAGCTTTCTTT.